This is a list of T cell receptor beta chains from one sample in a study of T-cell reconstitution after alpha-beta-depleted transplantation in children. In TCRdb, the PCR reads were re-called with MiXCR into one record per CDR3 protein. Altogether some 490,000 distinct CDR3 sequences are present, roughly an eighth being singletons, with the ten largest covering around 5.8%. Sequenced here: PBMCs from the stem cell graft donor, sampled from the stem cell graft. Source of these receptors: a human donor who donated a stem cell graft to a child with combined immunodeficiency. The CDR3 runs from the conserved cysteine through the conserved F or W. The D gene is left open where the match is weak. Rows may omit the clone size; those that give it use once, few, many or a size class.

>TRBV28|few|TRBJ2-5|14|TRBD2
CASRPGLAQETQYF
TGTGCCAGCAGGCCGGGACTAGCGCAAGAGACCCAGTACTTC
>TRBV20-1|many|TRBJ2-3|14|-
CSASRLVSTDTQYF
TGCAGTGCTAGCCGACTAGTGAGCACAGATACGCAGTATTTT
>TRBV5-6|many|TRBJ2-1|16|-
CASSLDLGKVYNEQFF
TGTGCCAGCAGCTTGGATCTGGGGAAGGTCTACAATGAGCAGTTCTTC
>TRBV30|-|TRBJ2-2|14|-
CAWRAGANTGELFF
TGTGCCTGGAGGGCCGGGGCCAACACCGGGGAGCTGTTTTTT
>TRBV20-1|-|TRBJ1-5|15|-
CSASPPGEGNQPQHF
TGCAGTGCTAGTCCCCCGGGAGAGGGCAATCAGCCCCAGCATTTT
>TRBV7-3|-|TRBJ2-1|15|TRBD2
CASSISGGAHNEQFF
TGTGCCAGCAGCATTAGCGGGGGGGCTCATAATGAGCAGTTCTTC
>TRBV20-1|few|TRBJ2-5|14|TRBD1
CSAGSSGGRETQYF
TGCAGTGCTGGGAGTTCAGGGGGTAGGGAGACCCAGTACTTC
>TRBV14|-|TRBJ2-1|14|-
CASSPLQGRVEQFF
TGTGCCAGCAGCCCCCTGCAGGGAAGGGTTGAGCAGTTCTTC
>TRBV2|few|TRBJ2-3|16|TRBD2
CASILAGEGRTDTQYF
TGTGCCAGCATATTAGCGGGAGAGGGGAGGACAGATACGCAGTATTTT
>TRBV12-3/TRBV12-4|-|TRBJ1-2|14|-
CASINTGTNYGYTF
TGTGCCAGCATCAATACGGGGACTAACTATGGCTACACCTTC
>TRBV10-3|few|TRBJ2-7|14|TRBD1
CAIRGTGQDYEQYF
TGTGCCATACGGGGAACGGGACAGGACTACGAGCAGTACTTC
>TRBV4-1|-|TRBJ2-1|15|TRBD2
CASSLGTSENNEQFF
TGCGCCAGCAGCCTCGGGACTAGCGAGAACAATGAGCAGTTCTTC
>TRBV4-3|many|TRBJ2-1|14|-
CASSQEGRGGEQFF
TGCGCCAGCAGCCAAGAAGGAAGGGGGGGGGAGCAGTTCTTC
>TRBV27|once|TRBJ2-1|17|-
CASSSPQGQLSYNEQFF
TGTGCCAGCAGTTCGCCCCAGGGACAACTATCCTACAATGAGCAGTTCTTC
>TRBV5-5|-|TRBJ1-5|16|-
CASSLGAPGVNQPQHF
TGTGCCAGCAGCTTGGGGGCCCCAGGAGTCAATCAGCCCCAGCATTTT
>TRBV24-1|few|TRBJ2-3|16|-
CATSDLPGTNTDTQYF
TGTGCCACCAGTGATTTACCCGGGACAAACACAGATACGCAGTATTTT
>TRBV6-1|many|TRBJ2-1|21|TRBD2
CASSRRALGGARLAVYNEQFF
TGTGCCAGCAGTAGAAGGGCCCTGGGGGGGGCGAGACTAGCGGTCTACAATGAGCAGTTCTTC
>TRBV20-1|few|TRBJ2-5|13|TRBD1
CSARGGGRETQYF
TGCAGTGCTAGAGGAGGGGGCAGGGAGACCCAGTACTTC
>TRBV5-6|-|TRBJ2-4|14|-
CASSPQLAKNIQYF
TGTGCCAGCAGCCCCCAGTTAGCCAAAAACATTCAGTACTTC
>TRBV5-1|-|TRBJ2-5|14|TRBD2
CASSMTSAQETQYF
TGCGCCAGCAGCATGACTAGCGCCCAAGAGACCCAGTACTTC
>TRBV12-3/TRBV12-4|-|TRBJ2-3|16|-
CASSSRPRGSTDTQYF
TGTGCCAGCAGTTCAAGACCGAGGGGGAGCACAGATACGCAGTATTTT
>TRBV20-1|-|TRBJ1-1|13|TRBD1
CSVEDRRNTEAFF
TGCAGTGTCGAGGACAGGAGGAACACTGAAGCTTTCTTT
>TRBV6-1|-|TRBJ2-5|13|-
CASTRSVRETQYF
TGTGCCAGCACGCGCAGTGTTCGAGAGACCCAGTACTTC
>TRBV7-2|-|TRBJ1-5|16|-
CASSPGLTYSNQPQHF
TGTGCCAGCAGCCCGGGACTGACCTATAGCAATCAGCCCCAGCATTTT
>TRBV20-1|-|TRBJ1-2|14|-
CSASLTILLGGYTF
TGCAGTGCTAGCCTGACTATTCTTCTAGGCGGCTACACCTTC
>TRBV5-1|few|TRBJ2-1|14|TRBD2
CASSGTSGMDEQFF
TGCGCCAGCAGCGGGACTAGCGGGATGGATGAGCAGTTCTTC
>TRBV29-1|many|TRBJ2-1|14|TRBD1
CSVAGTGIVNEQFF
TGCAGCGTTGCGGGGACAGGGATAGTCAATGAGCAGTTCTTC
>TRBV5-6|-|TRBJ1-1|13|-
CASSLDSRNKAFF
TGTGCCAGCAGCTTGGACAGCCGGAATAAGGCTTTCTTT
>TRBV7-2|few|TRBJ2-2|16|TRBD1
CASSSRQGSNTGELFF
TGTGCCAGCAGCTCCCGACAGGGGAGTAACACCGGGGAGCTGTTTTTT
>TRBV7-2|many|TRBJ1-6|15|TRBD1
CASSLAGTGMAPLHF
TGTGCCAGCAGCTTAGCCGGGACAGGGATGGCACCCCTCCACTTT
>TRBV5-1|-|TRBJ1-6|16|TRBD1
CASSLGTGVKNSPLHF
TGCGCCAGCAGCCTCGGGACAGGGGTGAAGAATTCACCCCTCCACTTT
>TRBV12-3/TRBV12-4|many|TRBJ2-2|13|-
CASSSPYTGELFF
TGTGCCAGCAGCTCCCCATACACCGGGGAGCTGTTTTTT
>TRBV20-1|-|TRBJ1-5|15|-
CSASIWGYSNQPQHF
TGCAGTGCTAGTATATGGGGGTATAGCAATCAGCCCCAGCATTTT
>TRBV9|few|TRBJ2-3|14|-
CASSVVGVTDTQYF
TGTGCCAGCAGCGTAGTTGGAGTCACAGATACGCAGTATTTT
>TRBV12-3/TRBV12-4|-|TRBJ2-3|16|TRBD2
CASSSTSGSKLDTQYF
TGTGCCAGCAGTTCAACTAGCGGGAGTAAATTAGATACGCAGTATTTT
>TRBV20-1|-|TRBJ2-7|12|-
CSARETGNEQYF
TGCAGTGCTAGAGAAACGGGAAACGAGCAGTACTTC
>TRBV24-1|few|TRBJ2-2|16|TRBD2
CATSDPTSGRARELFF
TGTGCCACCAGTGACCCTACAAGCGGGAGGGCCCGGGAGCTGTTTTTT
>TRBV24-1|-|TRBJ2-3|15|-
CATSERRGRGDTQYF
TGTGCCACCAGTGAACGCAGGGGCCGCGGAGATACGCAGTATTTT
>TRBV25-1|many|TRBJ2-7|12|-
CASNGYSYEQYF
TGTGCCAGCAACGGCTACTCCTACGAGCAGTACTTC
>TRBV4-1|-|TRBJ2-1|16|TRBD2
CASSQEDREAYNEQFF
TGCGCCAGCAGCCAAGAAGATCGGGAGGCCTACAATGAGCAGTTCTTC
>TRBV7-9|-|TRBJ2-3|16|TRBD2
CASSRKGLAGPDTQYF
TGTGCCAGCAGCCGCAAGGGACTAGCGGGACCAGATACGCAGTATTTT
>TRBV6-1|many|TRBJ1-2|13|-
CASSNTGYYGYTF
TGTGCCAGCAGCAACACAGGGTACTATGGCTACACCTTC
>TRBV7-8|-|TRBJ2-3|18|TRBD2
CASSLALTGGSKVDTQYF
TGTGCCAGCAGCTTAGCTCTTACGGGGGGAAGTAAGGTAGATACGCAGTATTTT
>TRBV4-1|few|TRBJ1-3|14|TRBD1
CASSDGTGGNTIYF
TGCGCCAGCAGCGACGGGACAGGAGGAAACACCATATATTTT
>TRBV19|-|TRBJ2-7|15|TRBD2
CASSIRSGSSYEQYF
TGTGCCAGTAGTATACGTAGCGGGAGCTCCTACGAGCAGTACTTC
>TRBV4-2|few|TRBJ1-1|12|-
CASSQEWTEAFF
TGTGCCAGCAGCCAAGAATGGACCGAAGCTTTCTTT
>TRBV9|-|TRBJ2-5|15|-
CASSLEGAFGETQYF
TGTGCCAGCAGCCTAGAAGGGGCGTTCGGAGAGACCCAGTACTTC
>TRBV7-2|few|TRBJ2-7|14|-
CASSLELVAYEQYF
TGTGCCAGCAGCTTAGAATTGGTTGCCTACGAGCAGTACTTC
>TRBV7-2|many|TRBJ2-3|17|TRBD2
CASSLRAGGASTDTQYF
TGTGCCAGCAGCTTACGAGCGGGGGGGGCGAGCACAGATACGCAGTATTTT
>TRBV12-3/TRBV12-4|many|TRBJ2-1|12|-
CASSLAGDEQFF
TGTGCCAGCAGTTTAGCGGGCGATGAGCAGTTCTTC
>TRBV29-1|many|TRBJ2-2|12|-
CSVLGATGELFF
TGCAGCGTTCTGGGAGCCACCGGGGAGCTGTTTTTT
>TRBV7-6|-|TRBJ2-3|18|TRBD2
CASSLKAGGPGRTDTQYF
TGTGCCAGCAGCTTAAAAGCGGGAGGGCCGGGGCGCACAGATACGCAGTATTTT
>TRBV4-1|few|TRBJ2-1|17|TRBD2
CASSQEVSGLAVPEQFF
TGCGCCAGCAGCCAAGAGGTCTCGGGACTAGCAGTCCCTGAGCAGTTCTTC